A selection of T cell receptor beta chains follows, all from one sample in a study of blood T cell repertoires in COVID-19. Sequencing was performed with immunoSEQ multiplex PCR; in TCRdb, only in-frame clones are kept and a portion is missing. This table holds roughly 150,000 clones, less than 85% found once. Sequencing was done on a sample of peripheral blood. The receptor set was obtained from a woman aged 55-70 years with COVID-19, enrolled during active disease. CDR3s include the opening cysteine and the closing phenylalanine or tryptophan. A D gene is named only where the DNA matches it firmly. Size tells how often a clone was seen (once, few, many) or the class of an expanded clone, and some rows leave it out.

cdr3_nt | cdr3_aa | d_call | v_call | cdr3_length | j_call | clone_size
TGTGCCAGCAGCCCTTTGTCTAGCACAGATACGCAGTATTTT | CASSPLSSTDTQYF | . | TRBV7-8 | 14 | TRBJ2-3 | .
TGTGCCAGCAGTTTACGAACGGGGGGCCTAAGTTTCACCGGGGAGCTGTTTTTT | CASSLRTGGLSFTGELFF | . | TRBV28 | 18 | TRBJ2-2 | few
TGCGCCAGCAGTAAAAGGGAGGGCCCCTACGAGCAGTACTTC | CASSKREGPYEQYF | TRBD2 | TRBV5-1 | 14 | TRBJ2-7 | .
TGTGCCAGCAGTGAATATAAAGGGACAGGGGGCTCGGAGACCCAGTACTTC | CASSEYKGTGGSETQYF | TRBD1 | TRBV25-1 | 17 | TRBJ2-5 | .
TGCAGCGCTCGTACAGGGGGAGGCACTGAAGCTTTCTTT | CSARTGGGTEAFF | TRBD1 | TRBV29-1 | 13 | TRBJ1-1 | .
TGTGCCAGCAGCCAAGGGTTTCGACAAACCTATGGCTACACCTTC | CASSQGFRQTYGYTF | . | TRBV3-1/TRBV3-2 | 15 | TRBJ1-2 | .
TGTGCCTGGCACACCCAGGGGTCCCTCTACGAGCAGTACTTC | CAWHTQGSLYEQYF | . | TRBV30 | 14 | TRBJ2-7 | once
TGTGCCAGCAGTGGATGGACAGGGGACGAGCAGTACTTC | CASSGWTGDEQYF | TRBD1 | TRBV27 | 13 | TRBJ2-7 | .
TGTGCCAGCAGTTTACTGGAGCGGGGGTTAGACGAGCAGTACTTC | CASSLLERGLDEQYF | TRBD2 | TRBV27 | 15 | TRBJ2-7 | .
TGTGCCAGCACTACCTCCACGACCAGGTCTTTCTTT | CASTTSTTRSFF | . | TRBV2 | 12 | TRBJ1-1 | few
TGTGCCAGCAGCAAAGGGAGCTCCTATAATTCACCCCTCCACTTT | CASSKGSSYNSPLHF | . | TRBV7-8 | 15 | TRBJ1-6 | many
TGTGCCAGCAGCTTAGAGGGGGATTCGGGGTACGAGCAGTACTTC | CASSLEGDSGYEQYF | . | TRBV13 | 15 | TRBJ2-7 | .
TGTGCCAGCAGTGAAGCGAGAGCTAGCGGGGCTCAAGAGACCCAGTACTTC | CASSEARASGAQETQYF | TRBD2 | TRBV6-1 | 17 | TRBJ2-5 | .
TGTGCCAGCAGCGCAGGACAGGGGTCGTCACCCCTCCACTTT | CASSAGQGSSPLHF | TRBD1 | TRBV11-1 | 14 | TRBJ1-6 | many
TGTGCCAGCAGTACGTTGGGACGGGGGGGAGATACGCAGTATTTT | CASSTLGRGGDTQYF | TRBD2 | TRBV27 | 15 | TRBJ2-3 | .
TGTGCCAGTACTCCTCGGGGGACAGGGGGCTTAAGATCTGGAAACACCATATATTTT | CASTPRGTGGLRSGNTIYF | TRBD1 | TRBV19 | 19 | TRBJ1-3 | .
TGTGCCAGCAGCGTAGGGGACAGGGCGGGGTCACCCCTCCACTTT | CASSVGDRAGSPLHF | TRBD1 | TRBV9 | 15 | TRBJ1-6 | .
TGCGCCAGCAGCCGAAGCCGAGTTAGCGGAGACACAGATACGCAGTATTTT | CASSRSRVSGDTDTQYF | . | TRBV5-1 | 17 | TRBJ2-3 | .
TGTGCCAGCAGCTCTCCCGGCGAGCAGTACTTC | CASSSPGEQYF | . | TRBV7-2 | 11 | TRBJ2-7 | once
TGTGCCAGCAGTGATAGCGGACCGGCGAATACGCAGTATTTT | CASSDSGPANTQYF | . | TRBV6-1 | 14 | TRBJ2-3 | .
TGTGCCAGCAGCACCGGACAGGGGGCAAGGAACACTGAAGCTTTCTTT | CASSTGQGARNTEAFF | TRBD1 | TRBV5-5 | 16 | TRBJ1-1 | .
TGTGCCAGCAGCTTAGCGCCATCTAGGTTAGGAAACACCATATATTTT | CASSLAPSRLGNTIYF | . | TRBV7-8 | 16 | TRBJ1-3 | .
TGTGCCTGGAGTGTGGAGGGGCGCATTCAGTACTTC | CAWSVEGRIQYF | . | TRBV30 | 12 | TRBJ2-4 | .
TGTGCCAGCAGCCTTCGACTAGCGGGACGCCAAGAGACCCAGTACTTC | CASSLRLAGRQETQYF | TRBD2 | TRBV6-6 | 16 | TRBJ2-5 | few
TGTGCCAGCAGCCCGACTAGCGGCAGCACAGATACGCAGTATTTT | CASSPTSGSTDTQYF | TRBD2 | TRBV5-4 | 15 | TRBJ2-3 | .
TGTGCCAGCAGTGAAGATCGGGGCTCCTACAATGAGCAGTTCTTC | CASSEDRGSYNEQFF | . | TRBV6-1 | 15 | TRBJ2-1 | once
TGTGCCAGCGCCTCCGACAGAAACACCGGGGAGCTGTTTTTT | CASASDRNTGELFF | . | TRBV6-5 | 14 | TRBJ2-2 | .
TGTGCCAGCAGTCCTGGGACACCGGGGCCCCGATGGAGCGAGCAGTACTTC | CASSPGTPGPRWSEQYF | . | TRBV6-6 | 17 | TRBJ2-7 | .
TGTGCCAGCAGTTACACGACAGCTAACTATGGCTACACCTTC | CASSYTTANYGYTF | . | TRBV6-2/TRBV6-3 | 14 | TRBJ1-2 | .
TGTGCCAGCAGCTTGTCAGGGTGGGTCACAGATACGCAGTATTTT | CASSLSGWVTDTQYF | . | TRBV5-5 | 15 | TRBJ2-3 | few
TGCGCCAGCAGGTCGGGGGACAATCAGCCCCAGCATTTT | CASRSGDNQPQHF | . | TRBV10-2 | 13 | TRBJ1-5 | .
TGTGCCAGTAGTATAGCGGGGACAGGGACCTTGGATAATTCACCCCTCCACTTT | CASSIAGTGTLDNSPLHF | TRBD1 | TRBV19 | 18 | TRBJ1-6 | few
TGCGCCAGCAGCCAAGTGGTGCGCCCAGGTACGCAGTATTTT | CASSQVVRPGTQYF | . | TRBV4-1 | 14 | TRBJ2-3 | .
TGTGCCAGCAGCCCCGCGGGAGGGGGCGACTATGGCTACACCTTC | CASSPAGGGDYGYTF | TRBD1 | TRBV5-4 | 15 | TRBJ1-2 | .
TGCAGCGTTGAAAACAGGGGGCCAGGCGGCTACACCTTC | CSVENRGPGGYTF | TRBD1 | TRBV29-1 | 13 | TRBJ1-2 | .
TGTGCCACCAGTGAAGGACTAGCTTTAGAGCAGTTCTTC | CATSEGLALEQFF | TRBD2 | TRBV24-1 | 13 | TRBJ2-1 | many
TGTGCCAGCAGCGAGAGACTAGGGAACAATGAGCAGTTCTTC | CASSERLGNNEQFF | . | TRBV5-4 | 14 | TRBJ2-1 | .
TGTGCCAGCAGCTTGCCTGCGACTAGTGGCGAGCAGTTCTTC | CASSLPATSGEQFF | . | TRBV5-4 | 14 | TRBJ2-1 | .
TGTGCCAGCAGCTTATCCCCCGGGGGCATTCAGTACTTC | CASSLSPGGIQYF | . | TRBV7-3 | 13 | TRBJ2-4 | .
TGTGCCAGCAGCTTAGTAGCGGGGAGCACAGATACGCAGTATTTT | CASSLVAGSTDTQYF | TRBD2 | TRBV11-2 | 15 | TRBJ2-3 | .
TGCAGCGTCCCGACAGGGGGGATCCAAGAGACCCAGTACTTC | CSVPTGGIQETQYF | TRBD1 | TRBV29-1 | 14 | TRBJ2-5 | .
TGTGCCAGCAGCCAAGGGGAAGGAGGGACCCAGTACTTC | CASSQGEGGTQYF | . | TRBV4-2 | 13 | TRBJ2-5 | .
TGTGCCAGCAGTCCCCGAATGAGGAAAAAGGGCTACACCTTC | CASSPRMRKKGYTF | . | TRBV28 | 14 | TRBJ1-2 | .
TGCGCCAGCACATCGGAGCGGGGGGGCCGAGGTTCCCCGTACAATGAGCAGTTCTTC | CASTSERGGRGSPYNEQFF | TRBD2 | TRBV4-1 | 19 | TRBJ2-1 | .
TGTGCCAGCAGTGAATTGGCCGCAACTAATGAAAAACTGTTTTTT | CASSELAATNEKLFF | . | TRBV2 | 15 | TRBJ1-4 | .
TGTGCCAGTAAGGAGGGGCACGCGGAAGCTTTCTTT | CASKEGHAEAFF | . | TRBV12-3/TRBV12-4 | 12 | TRBJ1-1 | .
TGTGCCAGCAGTACCGACAGGGGAGGAAACACCATATATTTT | CASSTDRGGNTIYF | TRBD1 | TRBV6-5 | 14 | TRBJ1-3 | .
TGTGCCAGTAGTATGCAGGGCAATAGCAATCAGCCCCAGCATTTT | CASSMQGNSNQPQHF | . | TRBV19 | 15 | TRBJ1-5 | once
TGTGCCAGCAGCTTAGCGGCCGGACAGACCTACGAGCAGTACTTC | CASSLAAGQTYEQYF | . | TRBV7-2 | 15 | TRBJ2-7 | .
TGTGCCAGCAGGGACCCCGGGACAGGGTCCTATGGCTACACCTTC | CASRDPGTGSYGYTF | TRBD1 | TRBV6-5 | 15 | TRBJ1-2 | .
TGTGCCAGCAGTTACTCCGGGACTAGGAATGAGCAGTTCTTC | CASSYSGTRNEQFF | TRBD2 | TRBV6-5 | 14 | TRBJ2-1 | .
TGTGCCAGCAGTCGACAGGGCAATCAGCCCCAGCATTTT | CASSRQGNQPQHF | . | TRBV12-3/TRBV12-4 | 13 | TRBJ1-5 | once
TGTGCTAGTGGTTTGGACAGATACAATGAGCAGTTCTTC | CASGLDRYNEQFF | . | TRBV12-5 | 13 | TRBJ2-1 | once
TGTGCCAGCTCACGGCTAGCGGGAGTCGAGCAGTACTTC | CASSRLAGVEQYF | TRBD2 | TRBV18 | 13 | TRBJ2-7 | .
TGTGCCAGCAGCTTACTTTCTCTGGCCAGGATGAACACCGGGGAGCTGTTTTTT | CASSLLSLARMNTGELFF | . | TRBV7-2 | 18 | TRBJ2-2 | .
TGTGCCAGCAGTTCGGGACTAGCGGTCTACGAGCAGTACTTC | CASSSGLAVYEQYF | TRBD2 | TRBV6-5 | 14 | TRBJ2-7 | .
TGTGCCAGCAGCCAAGTAGCTACCCTAGGTACAGATACGCAGTATTTT | CASSQVATLGTDTQYF | . | TRBV3-1/TRBV3-2 | 16 | TRBJ2-3 | once
TGCGCCAGCAGCTTGGCAGGGGACGTGAACACCGGGGAGCTGTTTTTT | CASSLAGDVNTGELFF | . | TRBV5-1 | 16 | TRBJ2-2 | .
TGTGCCAGCAGCGTAGGGGCAGGGATGAACACCGGGGAGCTGTTTTTT | CASSVGAGMNTGELFF | . | TRBV9 | 16 | TRBJ2-2 | .
TGTGCCACCAGTGATCCTGGGACAGGGGCCTACGAGCAGTACTTC | CATSDPGTGAYEQYF | TRBD1 | TRBV24-1 | 15 | TRBJ2-7 | .